The 21 T cell receptor beta chains below all came from one sample that was sequenced in a study of T cells in localized non-small cell lung cancer. TCRdb's table, derived via immunoSEQ multiplex PCR, lists solely in-frame clones and lacks some. This table has about 1,400 clones, just under 20% appearing once. The source material was normal lung tissue next to the tumor, sampled before any cancer treatment. The receptors derive from a woman aged 40-75 years with stage II lung adenocarcinoma.

V is TRBV19 and J is TRBJ2-5; D gene ambiguous. CDR3 length: 15 residues. Germline CDR1 LNHDA, CDR2 SQIVND (reference sequence). Trimming pared 5 bases from V and 0 bases from J, leaving 13 bases between. The CDR3 is CASSFSMIYQETQYF. CDR3 bases: TGTGCCAGTAGTTTCTCAATGATATACCAAGAGACCCAGTACTTC.

V gene TRBV7-4 combines with J gene TRBJ2-3; D remains ambiguous. CDR1 and CDR2 (germline): SGHVT, SQSDAQ. This CDR3 is built from 15 residues. Trimming removed 1 base at V and 1 base at J, with 9 bases between. CDR3 in amino acids: CASSLGGLGTDTQYF. In DNA form, the CDR3 reads TGTGCCAGCAGCTTAGGGGGTCTGGGCACAGATACGCAGTATTTT.

The chain couples TRBV6-8 to TRBJ1-6; 8 bases map to TRBD1. Germline CDR1 and CDR2: MNHGY and SAAAGT. With 11 bases clipped from V and 7 bases from J, the junction kept 7 bases outside the gene matches. CDR3 length: 13 amino acids. The CDR3 nucleotides read TGTGCCGAAAGGGACAGGCGAAATTCACCCCTCCACTTT. Residues: CAERDRRNSPLHF.

This chain joins TRBV19 and TRBJ2-4; D unclear. CDR1 is LNHDA and CDR2 is SQIVND in the germline V gene (reference sequence). The CDR3 is 15 residues long. V was trimmed by 5 bases and J by 1 base, leaving 12 bases between them. The CDR3 bases are TGTGCCAGTAGTCCACTCGGGTTGGCCAAAAACATTCAGTACTTC. Its protein is CASSPLGLAKNIQYF.

This clone showed up just once. V gene TRBV5-1 combines with J gene TRBJ2-3, with TRBD2 identical over 10 bases. Per germline, CDR1 SGHRS and CDR2 YFSETQ. V gave up 2 bases and J gave up 3 bases; unmatched junction bases: 9. The CDR3 contains 17 residues. The CDR3 bases are TGCGCCAGCAGCTTTTTCACAGGGACTAGCGCGACAGATACGCAGTATTTT. Translating gives CASSFFTGTSATDTQYF. Using reference TRBV5-1 and TRBJ2-3 for the parts outside the CDR3, the full variable domain is KAGVTQTPRYLIKTRGQQVTLSCSPISGHRSVSWYQQTPGQGLQFLFEYFSETQRNKGNFPGRFSGRQFSNSRSEMNVSTLELGDSALYLCASSFFTGTSATDTQYFGPGTRLTVL.

This clone has just a few counts. The rearrangement uses TRBV4-1 and TRBJ1-2; tentative D call: TRBD1 (6 bases). V lost 3 bases and J lost 4, with 12 bases in between. The CDR3 extends over 14 amino acids. The germline V gene encodes CDR1 MGHRA and CDR2 YSYEKL. CDR3 nucleotide sequence: TGCGCCAGCAGCCACCGAGGACAGTTCTATGGCTACACCTTC. Translated: CASSHRGQFYGYTF.

This clone has only a few counts. The chain uses TRBV5-1 and TRBJ1-6; D gene uncertain. Germline V CDR1 and CDR2: SGHRS, YFSETQ. The CDR3 covers 16 residues. Trimming pared 4 bases from V and 7 bases from J, leaving 18 bases between. CDR3 in amino acids: CASSTEALGTNSPLHF. The CDR3 DNA sequence: TGCGCCAGCAGCACGGAAGCCCTAGGAACCAATTCACCCCTCCACTTT.

As for this clone: A junction end diverges from the germline sequence, so it may reflect a read error. The chain links TRBV10-3 to TRBJ1-5; D remains ambiguous. Germline CDR1 and CDR2: ENHRY and SYGVKD. The CDR3 is made up of 15 amino acids. The DNA for the CDR3 is TGTGCCAGCAGTGAGGCAGCCAACTACAATCAGCCCCAGCATTTT. It specifies CASSEAANYNQPQHF.

The J gene is TRBJ1-2, the V gene TRBV6-8; 11 nucleotides align to TRBD1. The CDR3 sequence is 18 residues long. Per the germline V gene, CDR1 is MNHGY and CDR2 is SAAAGT. J lost 4 bases, V lost 5 bases, and 15 bases had no gene match. The DNA of the CDR3 is TGTGCCAGCAGTCGCTCTAAGGACAGGGGGCGCTTGATCTATGGCTACACCTTC. It encodes CASSRSKDRGRLIYGYTF.

By sample fraction, this clone is large. The CDR3 nucleotides are TGTGCCAGCAGTTACTCCAGGTCCGGGGAGCTGTTTTTT. It encodes CASSYSRSGELFF. This sequence joins TRBV6-8 and TRBJ2-2; D is ambiguous. Germline V lookup: CDR1 MNHGY, CDR2 SAAAGT. The CDR3 is made up of 13 amino acids. V was pared by 0 bases and J by 6 bases, with 5 bases between.

The chain is built from TRBV7-7 and TRBJ2-3; no definite D call. The length of the CDR3 is 15 residues. Deletions cut 3 bases from V and 0 bases from J, with 10 bases between. The germline V gene encodes CDR1 SSHAT and CDR2 FNYEAQ (reference sequence). In nucleotides, the CDR3 is TGTGCCAGCAGCTTGGGCAGCTTTAGCACAGATACGCAGTATTTT. Protein: CASSLGSFSTDTQYF. Together with reference TRBV7-7 and TRBJ2-3, the CDR3 gives the full variable domain: GAGVSQSPRYKVTKRGQDVTLRCDPISSHATLYWYQQALGQGPEFLTYFNYEAQPDKSGLPSDRFSAERPEGSISTLTIQRTEQRDSAMYRCASSLGSFSTDTQYFGPGTRLTVL.

The chain joins TRBV29-1 to TRBJ1-4; unclear D gene. CDR3 length equals 14 residues. From germline, CDR1 is SQVTM and CDR2 ANQGSEA. V was shortened by 6 bases and J by 2 bases, with 13 bases between the two germline ends. This chain's CDR3 is CSVFKGETNEKLFF. The CDR3 bases are TGCAGCGTCTTTAAGGGCGAGACTAATGAAAAACTGTTTTTT. Looking up the rest from reference TRBV29-1 and TRBJ1-4 gives the full variable domain: SAVISQKPSRDICQRGTSLTIQCQVDSQVTMMFWYRQQPGQSLTLIATANQGSEATYESGFVIDKFPISRPNLTFSTLTVSNMSPEDSSIYLCSVFKGETNEKLFFGSGTQLSVL.

This sequence joins TRBV5-1 and TRBJ2-3, with a tentative D call TRBD1 (6 bases). The germline CDR1 and CDR2 sequences are SGHRS and YFSETQ. V dropped 4 bases and J dropped 2 bases, with 17 bases sitting between them. This CDR3 contains 16 residues. In DNA, the CDR3 is TGCGCCAGCAGCCTAGAGATACAGGGCAACACAGATACGCAGTATTTT. Its translation: CASSLEIQGNTDTQYF.

This clone is large within its sample. V is TRBV11-3 and J is TRBJ2-3, with 7 positions matching TRBD2. The CDR3 consists of 15 residues. V shed 1 base and J 8 bases; nucleotides not matched to a gene: 9. The germline V gene has CDR1 SGHNT and CDR2 YENEEA. The CDR3 DNA reads TGTGCCAGCAGCTTAGGCGGGGGTGTCAGAGCTACGCAGTATTTT. It is translated as CASSLGGGVRATQYF.

The rearrangement uses TRBV11-3 and TRBJ1-2; 7 bases map to TRBD1. The CDR3 is 16 residues long. The V segment lost 1 base and the J segment 4 bases; nucleotides outside the gene matches: 9. Per the germline V gene, CDR1 is SGHNT and CDR2 is YENEEA. This CDR3 reads CASSLGDSRQAYGYTF. CDR3 DNA sequence: TGTGCCAGCAGCTTAGGGGACAGCCGGCAGGCCTATGGCTACACCTTC. The full variable domain, completed using reference TRBV11-3 and TRBJ1-2, is EAGVVQSPRYKIIEKKQPVAFWCNPISGHNTLYWYLQNLGQGPELLIRYENEEAVDDSQLPKDRFSAERLKGVDSTLKIQPAELGDSAVYLCASSLGDSRQAYGYTFGSGTRLTVV.

The chain is built from TRBV12-5 and TRBJ1-5; 7 bases are shared with TRBD1. This CDR3 is built from 15 residues. The V and J ends lost 4 bases and 3 bases, in that order; junction bases with no gene match: 6. Germline V lookup: CDR1 LGHNT, CDR2 FRNRAP. CDR3 nucleotides: TGTGCTAGTGGTTCAGGGGGGACAGCCAATCAGCCCCAGCATTTT. The encoded protein is CASGSGGTANQPQHF. Supplemented by reference TRBV12-5 and TRBJ1-5, the full variable domain reads DARVTQTPRHKVTEMGQEVTMRCQPILGHNTVFWYRQTMMQGLELLAYFRNRAPLDDSGMPKDRFSAEMPDATLATLKIQPSEPRDSAVYFCASGSGGTANQPQHFGDGTRLSIL.

The chain recombines TRBV29-1 with TRBJ2-7; possibly TRBD1 for D (6 bases). The CDR3 runs 13 residues. CDR1 is SQVTM, CDR2 ANQGSEA, per germline. V shed 4 bases and J shed 0 bases, with 10 bases lying between them. CDR3 in DNA: TGCAGCGTTGCCGGACAGACCTCCTACGAGCAGTACTTC. Translation gives CSVAGQTSYEQYF.

The CDR3 bases are TGTGCCAGCACACACAGGGAGACTAATGAAAAACTGTTTTTT. Encoded protein: CASTHRETNEKLFF. The rearrangement links TRBV11-3 to TRBJ1-4, with D maybe TRBD1 (6 bases). Germline V gives CDR1 SGHNT, CDR2 YENEEA. The V end was cut by 7 bases, the J end by 2 bases, with 11 bases between. The CDR3 runs 14 residues.

This clone appeared a few times. This chain uses TRBV11-3 with TRBJ1-5; no firm D call. The V gene's germline CDR1 is SGHNT and CDR2 YENEEA. V was pared by 3 bases and J by 0 bases, with 6 bases between. This CDR3 has 14 residues. CDR3 in DNA: TGTGCCAGCAGCTTGGCCGCTAGCAATCAGCCCCAGCATTTT. Translated, it gives CASSLAASNQPQHF. The whole variable domain, filled in from reference TRBV11-3 and TRBJ1-5, reads EAGVVQSPRYKIIEKKQPVAFWCNPISGHNTLYWYLQNLGQGPELLIRYENEEAVDDSQLPKDRFSAERLKGVDSTLKIQPAELGDSAVYLCASSLAASNQPQHFGDGTRLSIL.

In this sample, this clone turned up a few times. The chain combines TRBV14 with TRBJ2-5, with no clear D. The germline V gene has CDR1 SGHDN and CDR2 FVKESK. Trimming pared 0 bases from V and 2 bases from J, leaving 10 bases between. The CDR3 has 15 residues. CDR3 DNA sequence: TGTGCCAGCAGCCAAGATCGGGTTGGACAAGAGACCCAGTACTTC. Its protein product is CASSQDRVGQETQYF.

This clone has only a few counts. V is TRBV9 and J is TRBJ1-1; D gene unclear. Trimming took off 0 bases at V and 6 bases at J, with 12 bases between the two ends. The V gene's germline CDR1 is SGDLS and CDR2 YYNGEE. The CDR3 is made up of 14 amino acids. The CDR3 is CASSVAHNEAEAFF. The CDR3 DNA reads as TGTGCCAGCAGCGTAGCCCACAACGAGGCTGAAGCTTTCTTT.